The T cell receptor (beta chain) described here comes from a study of cytomegalovirus exposure and HLA in healthy donors (dated by TCRdb to 2016 to 2017). Looking at the study overall: In an earlier analysis of some 550 of the donors, 250 to 350 Gb of sequence data and approximately 100 million unique TCR beta sequences from 150 million to 200 million T cells were reported. A later analysis re-analyzed previously published TCR beta repertoires from hundreds of donors and added high-resolution HLA genotyping to study TCR occurrence patterns. Donor age, sex, ethnicity and CMV serostatus were collected together with the repertoire data. The number of donors typed differed by locus, with roughly 620-630 for A, B, C, DRB1 and DQB1, roughly 520 for DQA1, approximately 580 for DPA1, and some 440 for DPB1. HLA typing included class I and class II loci at four-digit resolution. Roughly 320 gigabases of sequencing data and 70 million to 95 million unique TCR sequences made up an early release that covered roughly 670 HLA-typed donors. Besides the first cohort of 550 to 750 subjects, a separate validation cohort made up of about 120 different subjects was used. High-throughput TCR immunosequencing, statistical association of individual TCRs with disease status, and machine learning were combined to predict cytomegalovirus infection status. All discovery cohort repertoires had been generated using a single sequencing platform. Roughly 5 DR-DQ haplotypes were handled as single units for association and clustering, since linkage in the cohort was strong. The later analysis used no new phenotypic data to find candidate immune exposures, relying instead on TCR beta sequences and their occurrence across donors. An earlier analysis of 587 of the donors used high-throughput TCR beta sequencing to judge whether each TCR beta V gene segment behaved as functional or pseudogenic. Of the 300 to 450 genotyped donors, approximately 81% were placed in the genetic ancestry cluster associated with self-reported Caucasian donors. The aim of the study was to test whether cataloging public T cell receptors could identify signatures of past pathogen exposure. In a later genetic analysis, genome-wide SNP genotypes for about 65% of the 666 donors were used, and that subset was treated as a discovery cohort. The study profiled the T cell repertoires of around 700 subjects by immunosequencing and related them to cytomegalovirus serostatus. Among 398 genotyped donors of the cohort, an average of roughly 230,000 unique TCR beta nucleotide sequences was sequenced per donor, of which 15% to 20% were non-productive. The full study reports these points: The earlier analysis of some 540 of the donors excluded 15 to 20 rarely observed V segments, including chromosome 9 orphons, because counts were too low. Linkage disequilibrium might explain the correlated functional status among segregating V segments, but an unknown experimental factor could not be excluded. An earlier analysis of around 540 of the donors showed that most TCR beta V segments appeared in productive rearrangements either about 87% or about 30% of the time, which broadly matched IMGT annotations. When HLA alleles, especially DR and DQ, strongly co-occurred, attributing TCR associations to individual alleles was difficult. The presence/absence analyses assumed that sequencing depth was roughly uniform across donors, and that assumption may not be true. In a later analysis, HLA-associated TCR beta chains were found to be more clonally expanded and to have lower generation probabilities than equally common non-associated chains. A few of the identified cytomegalovirus-associated TCR beta chains were confirmed in vitro to be specific for cytomegalovirus antigens. A later analysis reported that several top co-occurrence clusters appeared linked to parvovirus B19, influenza, CMV and Epstein-Barr virus. The sequencing pipeline was judged likely to have produced a cluster of highly shared sequence variants as a technical artifact. Most TCR sequences were seen in very few donors, while some public TCRs were found in many individuals. A further reported finding was that TCR beta sequences accurately predicted the HLA-A and HLA-B alleles for most subjects in the first cohort. In both the original and validation cohorts, the classifier was reported to diagnose cytomegalovirus status with high specificity and sensitivity. Only TCR beta chains were sequenced in this cohort, and the absence of alpha or paired-chain data limited detectable features. Immune exposure information for the cohort was limited to CMV serostatus. Most CMV-associated TCR beta chains appeared to be HLA-restricted in a later analysis, and the HLA associations seemed to be driven largely by CMV exposure. In a later analysis, 15,000 to 20,000 TCR beta sequences were associated with specific HLA alleles at a false discovery rate of 0.05. HLA typing was unavailable for some donors at each locus, so association tests used only the typed subset. In the study, approximately 150 TCR beta chains were listed as associated with cytomegalovirus. V-gene and J-gene trimming of TCR beta chains was associated with a missense DCLRE1C variant in a later genetic analysis, and the association was replicated in an independent cohort. According to a later analysis, TCR association rates differed among HLA loci, with DRB1 alleles showing the most associated TCRs and HLA-C alleles showing the fewest. The authors suggested that the approach could potentially be extended to other disease states and immunological phenotypes. Compared with the roughly 600-donor mean, donors in an Asian-associated ancestry cluster had fewer N-insertions in productive TCRs, according to a later genetic analysis.

The protocol used for the library was the immunoSEQ multiplex PCR assay. The multiplex PCR relied on a mix of 60 forward primers for TCR Vbeta segments and 13 reverse primers for TCR Jbeta segments. The CDR3 region of rearranged TCR beta genes was amplified from genomic DNA with a multiplex PCR assay. On the Illumina HiSeq System, the amplified TCR beta libraries were sequenced as 87-base-pair reads. As for the original processing: A later analysis counted tens of millions of unique TCR beta chains across the 500 to 850 repertoires, and about 10 million of these chains were shared by at least two donors. Raw reads were error-corrected and collapsed into unique sequences with a nearest-neighbor algorithm that merged closely related sequences to remove PCR and sequencing errors. To assign V, D and J gene segments, CDR3 sequences were aligned to IMGT reference sequences. For a sequence to be retained, a match of at least six nucleotides to both a V gene segment and a J gene segment was required. A rearrangement was called productive if the CDR3 had no stop codons and remained in frame with V and J, and every other rearrangement was called non-productive. CDR3 was defined according to IMGT convention as the region running from the second conserved V-encoded cysteine to the conserved J-encoded phenylalanine. The earlier analysis of 550 to 650 of the donors excluded any sequence lacking an unambiguous match to a single V gene segment. In an earlier analysis of 587 of the donors, V segments were called functional above 56.7% productive rearrangements and were called segregating when the between-donor standard deviation exceeded 5%. To diagnose cytomegalovirus status from the catalog of TCR beta chain sequences, a statistical classification framework was built. A later analysis assigned V and J genes by comparing TCR nucleotide sequences with IMGT/GENE-DB human TR gene sequences. The TCRdist pipeline was used in a later analysis to assign CDR3 sequences and most-parsimonious VDJ recombination scenarios. In a later analysis, each TCR beta chain was defined by its CDR3 amino acid sequence together with its V-gene family, and reads without a unique V-gene family were excluded. As a way to deal with suspected cross-contamination and a sequencing artifact, a later analysis dropped 500 to 700 nucleotide sequences that were highly shared and had low generation probability. For each public chain, a later analysis derived a clonal expansion index from normalized ranks of inferred template counts within each repertoire. In a later analysis, generation probabilities were computed using a VDJ recombination model fitted to out-of-frame rearrangements, and the results were checked against IGoR. Hypergeometric tests were used in a later analysis to score TCR-TCR, TCR-HLA and TCR-CMV co-occurrence, with a repertoire-size bias correction applied to the TCR pairs. To estimate false discovery rates, a later analysis permuted the HLA or CMV assignments 20 times. In a later analysis, co-occurring TCRs were grouped using DBSCAN, with TCRdist sequence similarity added in when clustering inside HLA-allele-positive subsets. Repertoires with fewer than 30,000 or more than 120,000 public chains, plus five repertoires with anomalous nucleotide sharing, were excluded from co-occurrence clustering. This is the immuneACCESS table as TCRdb keeps it, with only in-frame sequences that have V and J called. A part of the clones is gone; compared with another copy, unresolved V genes explain less than half, and the rest is unexplained. The V and J calls and the clone size are those of that table, but D and trimming were determined from the DNA. Here the sample has some 150,000 clones; approximately 80% occur a single time. The ten largest account for 1.1% to 1.5% of the sample.

The cohort was made up of 666 healthy bone marrow donors. At the time of sampling, all cohort members were nominally healthy, though unrecorded immune exposures were likely present. The donor tested CMV seronegative and was one of the 352 seronegative cohort members. Each donor provided a peripheral blood sample, and peripheral blood mononuclear cells were used for TCR beta sequencing. The Qiagen DNeasy Blood Extraction Kit was used to extract genomic DNA from the blood cell samples. Turning to this clone: No cognate antigen has been identified for it. It has no much larger one-base neighbor in the sample; base qualities were not kept.

The specimen sequenced was PBMCs. This receptor was taken from a woman aged 35 to 49 in good health and CMV-seronegative.

The CDR3 reads CAISEINRAGGTPDTDTQYF. The DNA reads as follows: TGTGCCATCAGTGAGATTAATAGGGCAGGGGGGACTCCCGACACAGATACGCAGTATTTT. This chain joins TRBV10-3 to TRBJ2-3, with a weak D call of TRBD1 (7 bases match). Relative to germline, V is 2 bases shorter and J is 2 bases shorter, with 26 bases between their ends. The CDR3 starts with the cysteine, ends with the phenylalanine, and has 20 residues. This entry keeps only the CDR3 DNA: 60 bases, framed from base 1. The germline V gene specifies ENHRY as CDR1 and SYGVKD as CDR2.